Listed here are 31 T cell receptor beta chains from one sample, sequenced in a study of CD8+ T cells in alopecia areata. Sequencing templates came from extracted RNA that was reverse transcribed into cDNA. Clones were read by immunoSEQ multiplex PCR, and TCRdb kept only the in-frame ones, dropping some. The table records 140,000 to 150,000 clones, over 45% of them present only once. Sequencing used CD4+ T cells sorted from blood. The source of these receptors is a human donor with alopecia areata.

The J gene is TRBJ2-5, the V gene TRBV29-1; D is perhaps TRBD2 (6 bases). Trimming pared 5 bases from V and 5 bases from J, leaving 12 bases between. The germline gives CDR1 SQVTM, CDR2 ANQGSEA. CDR3 size: 12 residues. This CDR3 is CSVSDAGETQYF. The CDR3 DNA sequence: TGCAGCGTTTCGGATGCGGGGGAGACCCAGTACTTC.

This clone is deemed medium-sized. The J gene is TRBJ2-1, the V gene TRBV4-1; weak D call: TRBD2 (6 bases). The CDR3 totals 15 residues. Germline V gene lookup returns CDR1 MGHRA and CDR2 YSYEKL. Between the trimmed V and J ends, which lost 4 bases and 9 bases, there was a span of 19 bases. CDR3 sequence (DNA): TGCGCCAGCAGCCCTCAGGGACTGCCTGGTGGTGAGCAGTTCTTC. This encodes CASSPQGLPGGEQFF.

In its sample, this clone was seen once. The rearrangement uses TRBV5-6 and TRBJ2-3; D not certain. The CDR3 runs to 16 residues. Germline lookup yields CDR1 SGHDT and CDR2 YYEEEE. Trimming cost V 0 bases and J 4 bases, with 15 bases left between them. The CDR3 DNA reads TGTGCCAGCAGCTTGGTAGGTTCTTTGGCTCCAGATACGCAGTATTTT. Translated, it gives CASSLVGSLAPDTQYF.

Details on this clone: Germline is not matched at one junction end, which may reflect a read error. The genes are TRBV9 and TRBJ1-4; TRBD1 is a possible D gene (6 bases). CDR3 size: 11 residues. The V gene's germline CDR1 is SGDLS and CDR2 YYNGEE. CDR3 loop: CASSKEGDTVF. The CDR3 DNA reads as TGTGCCAGCAGCAAAGAGGGGGACACGGTTTTT.

This clone has only a few counts. The V call is TRBV28, the J call TRBJ2-1; 7 nucleotides agree with TRBD1. Germline CDR1 MDHEN, CDR2 SYDVKM. With 7 bases clipped from V and 5 bases from J, the junction kept 8 bases outside the gene matches. This CDR3 region has 14 residues. CDR3 loop: CASTPTQGDNEQFF. Here the CDR3 DNA reads TGTGCCAGCACCCCTACCCAGGGGGACAATGAGCAGTTCTTC.

The rearrangement links TRBV5-6 to TRBJ2-1; D ambiguous. The CDR3 sequence is 11 residues long. Trimming shortened V by 4 bases and J by 7 bases, and 6 bases separated the two germline ends. Germline V gives CDR1 SGHDT, CDR2 YYEEEE. The CDR3 loop is CASSAENEQFF. In DNA form, the CDR3 reads TGTGCCAGCAGCGCAGAGAATGAGCAGTTCTTC.

This clone was seen a single time. The chain has TRBV7-8 and TRBJ2-1; no firm D call. V lost 2 bases to trimming and J lost 8 bases, with 13 bases between them. This CDR3 is 14 amino acids long. The germline CDR1 and CDR2 sequences are SGHVS and FQNEAQ. CDR3 sequence (DNA): TGTGCCAGCAGCTTATCGTATCCGGGCGATGAGCAGTTCTTC. Translation gives CASSLSYPGDEQFF.

The gene calls are TRBV23-1 and TRBJ2-5; D uncertain. TRBV23-1 is noted as an ORF with a role that remains uncertain. The V end lost 5 bases, the J end lost 5 bases, and 9 bases lay between the germline ends. The CDR3 sequence is 12 residues long. CDR3 bases: TGCGCCAGCAGTTCGGGTTCGGAGACCCAGTACTTC. Amino acids: CASSSGSETQYF.

The chain uses TRBV28 and TRBJ2-7; TRBD1 matches at 7 bases. This CDR3 has 15 amino acids. Looked up from germline, CDR1 is MDHEN and CDR2 is SYDVKM. Trimming removed 6 bases from V and 2 bases from J; junction bases left unmatched: 10. CDR3 region: CASRPDRVGPYEQYF. CDR3 nucleotides: TGTGCCAGCAGACCCGACAGGGTGGGGCCCTACGAGCAGTACTTC.

This rearrangement joins TRBV29-1 to TRBJ2-3; D tentatively reads TRBD1 or TRBD2 (6 bases each). V shed 7 bases and J shed 1 base, with 18 bases lying between them. The CDR3 runs to 15 residues. Per germline, CDR1 SQVTM and CDR2 ANQGSEA. CDR3 amino acids: CSATPGAQGTDTQYF. The CDR3 DNA follows: TGCAGCGCCACTCCGGGGGCGCAGGGCACAGATACGCAGTATTTT.

This chain links TRBV7-2 with TRBJ2-7; D is possibly TRBD2 (5 bases). CDR3 length equals 13 residues. V lost 3 bases, J lost 7 bases, and 13 bases lay in between. The germline gives CDR1 SGHTA, CDR2 FQGNSA. CDR3 sequence reads: CASSFRLAVEQYF. CDR3 nucleotides: TGTGCCAGCAGCTTTCGGCTAGCAGTTGAGCAGTACTTC.

The chain combines TRBV5-1 with TRBJ2-7, with TRBD1 as a possible D gene (7 bases). CDR3 length: 14 amino acids. Germline V gene sequence: CDR1 SGHRS, CDR2 YFSETQ. Trimming shortened V by 0 bases and J by 5 bases, and 12 bases separated the two germline ends. As DNA, the CDR3 is TGCGCCAGCAGCTTGGGGCAGGGGGGCCACGAGCAGTACTTC. This translates into CASSLGQGGHEQYF.

This chain uses TRBV5-1 with TRBJ2-1; D not certain. The V gene's germline CDR1 is SGHRS and CDR2 YFSETQ. The ends were cut back, 0 bases at V and 0 bases at J, with 7 bases in the middle. This CDR3 comprises 15 residues. The CDR3 DNA follows: TGCGCCAGCAGCTTGGGACGGTACTCCTACAATGAGCAGTTCTTC. It specifies CASSLGRYSYNEQFF.

V gene TRBV7-9 combines with J gene TRBJ1-2, with 7 bases that match TRBD1. Unmatched junction bases numbered 6, after V lost 1 base and J lost 4 bases. This CDR3 is 15 amino acids long. Germline CDR1 and CDR2: SEHNR and FQNEAQ (reference sequence). The CDR3 DNA reads TGTGCCAGCAGCTTAGTTGCAGGGGGTATCTATGGCTACACCTTC. It specifies CASSLVAGGIYGYTF.

This clone has just a few counts. The rearrangement links TRBV27 to TRBJ2-5; D is perhaps TRBD1 (6 bases). V was clipped by 2 bases and J by 7 bases, with 20 bases between them. CDR3 size: 16 residues. Germline V gene data show CDR1 as MNHEY and CDR2 as SMNVEV (reference sequence). This CDR3 is CASSLQGKEECWTQYF. The DNA of the CDR3 is TGTGCCAGCAGTTTACAGGGGAAAGAAGAATGTTGGACCCAGTACTTC.

The chain links TRBV6-5 to TRBJ1-1; possibly TRBD1 for D (5 bases). V lost 9 bases and J lost 10, with 21 bases in between. The CDR3 loop spans 13 amino acids. Germline CDR1 and CDR2: MNHEY and SVGAGI. The CDR3 region has the DNA TGTGCCAGTTGGACGACAGAACAACCTGGAGCTTTCTTT. Protein product: CASWTTEQPGAFF.

V and J are TRBV28 and TRBJ2-7; no firm D call. Per germline, CDR1 MDHEN and CDR2 SYDVKM. The CDR3 spans 14 residues. The V end lost 7 bases, the J end lost 5 bases, and 18 bases lay between the germline ends. CDR3 coding DNA: TGTGCCAGCACTGAGATCAGAAGACCTCACGAGCAGTACTTC. Translation gives CASTEIRRPHEQYF.

The chain employs TRBV6-5 and TRBJ1-2, with TRBD1 identical over 7 bases. Unmatched junction bases numbered 11, after V lost 6 bases and J lost 4 bases. Germline-derived CDR1 and CDR2 are MNHEY and SVGAGI. This CDR3 has 15 residues. In nucleotides, the CDR3 is TGTGCCAGCAGACTAAGCGGCGACAGGGTCTATGGCTACACCTTC. Its protein is CASRLSGDRVYGYTF.

This clone was recorded a few times. The V gene is TRBV2, the J gene TRBJ2-2; TRBD1 matches at 7 bases. Losses at the gene ends were 6 bases for V and 4 bases for J; bases not matched to a gene: 8. CDR3 length: 15 amino acids. CDR1 is SNHLY, CDR2 FYNNEI, per germline. CDR3 bases: TGTGCCAGCAGAGGCCCAAGGGGGCGCACCGGGGAGCTGTTTTTT. Protein: CASRGPRGRTGELFF.

The rearrangement links TRBV5-1 to TRBJ2-1; 10 bases are shared with TRBD2. V shed 1 base, J shed 4 bases, and the junction held 17 bases outside the gene matches. From germline, CDR1 is SGHRS and CDR2 YFSETQ. CDR3 length equals 20 residues. The DNA for the CDR3 is TGCGCCAGCAGCTTGTCCGGCGGACTAGCGGCCAAAAAGGGATACAATGAGCAGTTCTTC. Amino acid sequence: CASSLSGGLAAKKGYNEQFF.

The chain combines TRBV28 with TRBJ2-1, with a weak D call TRBD1 (5 bases). This CDR3 region has 13 residues. Per the germline V gene, CDR1 is MDHEN and CDR2 is SYDVKM. Trimming removed 1 base from V and 6 bases from J, with 7 bases in between. The CDR3 spells CASSLYQGNEQFF. The CDR3 nucleotides read TGTGCCAGCAGTTTATATCAGGGCAATGAGCAGTTCTTC. Full variable domain (rest looked up from reference TRBV28 and TRBJ2-1): DVKVTQSSRYLVKRTGEKVFLECVQDMDHENMFWYRQDPGLGLRLIYFSYDVKMKEKGDIPEGYSVSREKKERFSLILESASTNQTSMYLCASSLYQGNEQFFGPGTRLTVL.

The chain has TRBV29-1 and TRBJ2-1; TRBD2 agrees at 13 bases. The CDR3 has 18 residues. Trimming took 6 bases from V and 2 from J; bases not matched to a gene: 13. In germline, CDR1 is SQVTM, CDR2 ANQGSEA. CDR3 in amino acids: CSVGVTSGRARAYNEQFF. In nucleotides, the CDR3 is TGCAGCGTGGGTGTAACTAGCGGGAGGGCCAGGGCCTACAATGAGCAGTTCTTC.

This clone was observed a few times. This chain's CDR3 is CASSPSGQGTWGTGELFF. CDR3 DNA: TGCGCCAGCAGCCCAAGCGGGCAGGGGACGTGGGGCACCGGGGAGCTGTTTTTT. The chain couples TRBV4-1 to TRBJ2-2; D may correspond to TRBD1 or TRBD2 (6 bases each). V was clipped by 4 bases and J by 4 bases, with 22 bases between them. This CDR3 spans 18 amino acids. Germline CDR1 is MGHRA and CDR2 is YSYEKL.

The table lists this clone with a few counts. The chain couples TRBV28 to TRBJ2-1, with TRBD2 as a possible D gene (5 bases). Trimming took 11 bases from V and 0 from J, leaving 14 bases between them. Per the germline V gene, CDR1 is MDHEN and CDR2 is SYDVKM. This CDR3 region has 14 residues. DNA of the CDR3: TGTGCCTTCTCTCGGGGTCTCTCCTACAATGAGCAGTTCTTC. This encodes CAFSRGLSYNEQFF.

The J gene is TRBJ2-1, the V gene TRBV7-9; 9 bases are a match to TRBD2. The germline CDR1 and CDR2 sequences are SEHNR and FQNEAQ (reference sequence). This CDR3 has 17 residues. The V segment lost 2 bases and the J segment 9 bases; nucleotides outside the gene matches: 14. The CDR3 loop is CASSLPLGREGHGEQFF. CDR3 DNA: TGTGCCAGCAGCTTACCCCTCGGGCGGGAGGGCCACGGTGAGCAGTTCTTC.

In this sample, this clone turned up a few times. The chain couples TRBV19 to TRBJ2-3; the D is unclear. Trimming stripped 5 bases from V and 1 base from J, with 10 bases between. Germline-derived CDR1 and CDR2 are LNHDA and SQIVND (reference sequence). This CDR3 is built from 14 residues. CDR3 bases: TGTGCCAGTAGTCCGCACCCCCGCACAGATACGCAGTATTTT. Its protein is CASSPHPRTDTQYF.

This clone was seen just once. V and J are TRBV14 and TRBJ2-7, with D possibly being TRBD2 (5 bases). The CDR3 covers 16 residues. V lost 1 base and J lost 1, with 14 bases in between. The V gene's germline CDR1 is SGHDN and CDR2 FVKESK. The CDR3 spells CASSQVRATGSYEQYF. CDR3 DNA sequence: TGTGCCAGCAGCCAAGTTCGGGCTACGGGATCCTACGAGCAGTACTTC.

The chain employs TRBV5-1 and TRBJ2-5, with TRBD1 matching over 10 bases. Germline-derived CDR1 and CDR2 are SGHRS and YFSETQ. Trimming cost V 4 bases and J 5 bases; bases outside gene matches: 11. The CDR3 is made up of 16 amino acids. The CDR3 sequence: CASSGGQGPNVETQYF. Here the CDR3 DNA reads TGCGCCAGCAGCGGGGGACAGGGGCCCAACGTGGAGACCCAGTACTTC. Drawing the rest from reference TRBV5-1 and TRBJ2-5, the complete variable domain is KAGVTQTPRYLIKTRGQQVTLSCSPISGHRSVSWYQQTPGQGLQFLFEYFSETQRNKGNFPGRFSGRQFSNSRSEMNVSTLELGDSALYLCASSGGQGPNVETQYFGPGTRLLVL.

The chain has TRBV5-4 and TRBJ2-7; D uncertain. Trimming took off 6 bases at V and 5 bases at J, with 15 bases between the two ends. This CDR3 has 13 residues. CDR1 is SGHNT and CDR2 is YYREEE in the germline V gene (reference sequence). The CDR3 DNA sequence: TGTGCCAGCACCACGGGCGGAGTCGACGAGCAGTACTTC. Translated: CASTTGGVDEQYF.

The chain carries TRBV5-1 and TRBJ2-3; D is unresolved. The CDR3 covers 14 residues. Germline assignment: CDR1 SGHRS and CDR2 YFSETQ. Trimming took off 4 bases at V and 0 bases at J, with 9 bases between the two ends. The CDR3 here is CASSPGESTDTQYF. The CDR3, as DNA: TGCGCCAGCAGCCCAGGAGAGAGCACAGATACGCAGTATTTT. Filled out from reference TRBV5-1 and TRBJ2-3, the complete variable domain reads KAGVTQTPRYLIKTRGQQVTLSCSPISGHRSVSWYQQTPGQGLQFLFEYFSETQRNKGNFPGRFSGRQFSNSRSEMNVSTLELGDSALYLCASSPGESTDTQYFGPGTRLTVL.

V and J are TRBV4-1 and TRBJ2-7; 10 positions match TRBD1. Germline trimming cut 4 bases from V and 5 bases from J; bases unmatched to any gene: 20. This CDR3 region has 19 residues. In germline, CDR1 is MGHRA, CDR2 YSYEKL. DNA for the CDR3: TGCGCCAGCAGCCGCGATCTCCCTAAAGATGCGACAGGGGGCCACGAGCAGTACTTC. It encodes CASSRDLPKDATGGHEQYF.